These 21 T cell receptor beta chains share one sample of origin, sequenced in a study of T cell responses to AZD1222 COVID-19 vaccine. Clones were sequenced by immunoSEQ multiplex PCR, and TCRdb holds only the in-frame ones, with some missing. The table shows under 200,000 clones, with 75% to 95% occurring only once. The sample here was peripheral blood, taken on day 0 of AZD1222 vaccination. These receptors all stem from an adult in good health.

This sequence joins TRBV29-1 and TRBJ1-3; 7 nucleotides line up with TRBD1. This CDR3 is 14 amino acids long. Germline CDR1 reads SQVTM; CDR2 reads ANQGSEA. J lost 0 bases, V lost 4 bases, and 3 bases had no gene match. For the CDR3, the DNA is TGCAGCGTTGGTGGGGACAGCTCTGGAAACACCATATATTTT. Translated, it gives CSVGGDSSGNTIYF.

The chain combines TRBV7-3 with TRBJ2-3, with 8 nucleotides matching TRBD2. Per germline, CDR1 SGHTA and CDR2 FQGTGA. The CDR3 has 15 amino acids. V shed 1 base and J 2 bases; nucleotides not matched to a gene: 2. CDR3 in amino acids: CASSLNSGNTDTQYF. In DNA, the CDR3 is TGTGCCAGCAGCTTAAATAGCGGGAACACAGATACGCAGTATTTT.

The genes are TRBV30 and TRBJ2-1, with D maybe TRBD2 (5 bases). The CDR3 contains 16 residues. Trimming left V 0 bases short and J 5 bases short, with 17 bases between. In germline, CDR1 is GTSNPN, CDR2 SVGIG (reference sequence). DNA for the CDR3: TGTGCCTGGAGTGTACTAGGCGTGGGCGGAGACAATGAGCAGTTCTTC. This gives the protein CAWSVLGVGGDNEQFF.

This sequence joins TRBV13 and TRBJ1-1; D is unclear. Trimming removed 7 bases from V and 0 bases from J, with 21 bases in between. The CDR3 is made up of 17 amino acids. In germline, CDR1 is PRHDT, CDR2 FYEKMQ (reference sequence). The CDR3 is CASINPPQKSMNTEAFF. The CDR3 DNA follows: TGTGCCAGCATAAACCCCCCACAAAAGTCCATGAACACTGAAGCTTTCTTT.

This chain connects TRBV4-2 to TRBJ2-7; TRBD2 matches 15 bases. J lost 5 bases, V lost 6 bases, and 20 bases had no gene match. Germline V lookup: CDR1 LGHNA, CDR2 YNFKEQ. The CDR3 contains 20 residues. The CDR3 DNA sequence: TGTGCCAGCAGTAGCACACCGGGACTAGCGGGAGGCTCCCCTAGGAACGAGCAGTACTTC. This encodes CASSSTPGLAGGSPRNEQYF.

This chain uses TRBV11-2 with TRBJ1-1, with D unclear. From germline, CDR1 is SGHAT and CDR2 FQNNGV. The length of the CDR3 is 13 residues. The V end lost 5 bases, the J end lost 3 bases, and 10 bases lay between the germline ends. This chain's CDR3 is CASSPDGDTEAFF. The CDR3 nucleotides are TGTGCCAGCAGCCCAGACGGCGACACTGAAGCTTTCTTT.

V usage is TRBV2 and J usage is TRBJ2-5; D is undetermined. The CDR3 is 15 amino acids. Germline CDR1 SNHLY, CDR2 FYNNEI. Trimming stripped 3 bases from V and 5 bases from J, with 16 bases between. As DNA, the CDR3 is TGTGCCAGCAGTGAGGACGGGTGGACGAGTGAGACCCAGTACTTC. This gives the protein CASSEDGWTSETQYF.

The chain combines TRBV7-8 with TRBJ1-5; TRBD1 matches at 7 bases. The CDR3 length is 15 residues. V trimming: 4 bases; J trimming: 2 bases; junction bases outside the gene matches: 5. Germline V lookup: CDR1 SGHVS, CDR2 FQNEAQ. Here the CDR3 reads CASSSWTGGNQPQHF. The DNA of the CDR3 is TGTGCCAGCAGCTCCTGGACAGGAGGCAATCAGCCCCAGCATTTT.

CDR3 residues: CASSPVRTGNTIYF. Written as DNA, the CDR3 is TGTGCCAGCTCACCTGTGAGGACTGGAAACACCATATATTTT. V usage is TRBV18 and J usage is TRBJ1-3; D not certain. Germline V gene lookup returns CDR1 KGHSH and CDR2 LQKENI. The V end was cut by 3 bases, the J end by 2 bases, with 8 bases between. The CDR3 is 14 amino acids.

This clone came up once. The V call is TRBV7-2, the J call TRBJ1-5, with a weak D call TRBD1 (5 bases). Looked up from germline, CDR1 is SGHTA and CDR2 is FQGNSA. The CDR3 is made up of 15 amino acids. With 0 bases removed from V and 3 bases from J, the gap between germline ends came to 9 bases. This CDR3 reads CASSLAGANNQPQHF. CDR3 DNA: TGTGCCAGCAGCTTAGCCGGGGCGAACAATCAGCCCCAGCATTTT.

The chain carries TRBV5-5 and TRBJ2-7; 9 bases fit TRBD1. The CDR3 is 15 residues long. J gave up 0 bases and V 5 bases, and 6 bases lay outside the gene matches. The germline gives CDR1 SGHKS, CDR2 YYEKEE (reference sequence). The CDR3 spells CASRPGTGSSYEQYF. The DNA of the CDR3 is TGTGCCAGCAGGCCTGGGACAGGGAGCTCCTACGAGCAGTACTTC.

The V call is TRBV4-2, the J call TRBJ2-7, with TRBD2 matching over 14 bases. With V trimmed by 5 bases and J by 6 bases, 9 bases remained unmatched. CDR3 size: 16 residues. Germline V gives CDR1 LGHNA, CDR2 YNFKEQ. CDR3 in amino acids: CASSTPGLAGVGEQYF. The CDR3 DNA reads as TGTGCCAGCAGCACCCCGGGACTAGCGGGAGTGGGCGAGCAGTACTTC.

The chain couples TRBV9 to TRBJ1-1; D unresolved. The CDR3 has 15 residues. V lost 6 bases and J lost 4, with 19 bases in between. CDR1 is SGDLS and CDR2 is YYNGEE in the germline V gene. In DNA, the CDR3 is TGTGCCAGCAATCTTAGCGGAGGGCGCGGCACTGAAGCTTTCTTT. It translates to CASNLSGGRGTEAFF.

The V gene is TRBV7-9, the J gene TRBJ1-4; tentatively, D is TRBD1 (6 bases). The germline V gene encodes CDR1 SEHNR and CDR2 FQNEAQ (reference sequence). The CDR3 has 15 residues. Trimming removed 2 bases at V and 8 bases at J, with 15 bases between. The CDR3 reads CASSLLGGAGEKLFF. The CDR3 DNA sequence: TGTGCCAGCAGCTTACTGGGGGGCGCAGGGGAAAAACTGTTTTTT.

V and J are TRBV11-3 and TRBJ1-1, with 7 bases identical to TRBD1. The CDR3 loop spans 15 amino acids. The junction had 10 bases not matched to a gene; V was cut back by 4 bases and J by 5 bases. From germline, CDR1 is SGHNT and CDR2 YENEEA. The CDR3 nucleotides read TGTGCCAGCAGCTCCATAAGGCAGGGGGGGACTGAAGCTTTCTTT. Translating gives CASSSIRQGGTEAFF.

The rearrangement joins TRBV7-3 to TRBJ2-1; D might be TRBD1 or TRBD2, each matching 5 bases. V was pared by 6 bases and J by 12 bases, with 18 bases between. Germline V gives CDR1 SGHTA, CDR2 FQGTGA. This CDR3 is 13 amino acids long. CDR3 sequence: CASSQAGAAGQFF. CDR3 in DNA: TGTGCCAGCAGTCAAGCCGGGGCGGCAGGGCAGTTCTTC.

This clone has just one count. V is TRBV7-2 and J is TRBJ1-1; D not certain. Germline values: CDR1 SGHTA, CDR2 FQGNSA. The CDR3 loop spans 13 amino acids. The V and J ends lost 5 bases and 2 bases respectively, with 9 bases between them. The CDR3 nucleotides read TGTGCCAGCAGCCCCCAAGGAAACACTGAAGCTTTCTTT. Amino acids: CASSPQGNTEAFF.

This clone was detected only once. The V gene is TRBV5-1, the J gene TRBJ2-5, with 7 bases fitting TRBD1. V lost 4 bases to trimming and J lost 5 bases; unmatched junction nucleotides: 11. CDR1 and CDR2 from the germline V gene are SGHRS and YFSETQ. This CDR3 is built from 15 residues. CDR3 DNA: TGCGCCAGCAGCCCAGGGGATAGCAGGGGGGAGACCCAGTACTTC. Translated, it gives CASSPGDSRGETQYF.

The chain links TRBV19 to TRBJ2-1; 10 bases match TRBD2. The CDR3 loop spans 19 amino acids. Germline V gives CDR1 LNHDA, CDR2 SQIVND (reference sequence). V shed 1 base and J 3 bases; nucleotides not matched to a gene: 12. The CDR3 DNA reads as TGTGCCAGTAGTATAGGTCCGTATATATCTAGCGGGAGCTACAATGAGCAGTTCTTC. It specifies CASSIGPYISSGSYNEQFF.

This chain connects TRBV3-1 (or the pseudogene TRBV3-2) to TRBJ2-2; D possibly matches TRBD1 or TRBD2 (6 bases each). The CDR3 extends over 15 amino acids. From germline, CDR1 is LGHDT and CDR2 YNNKEL (reference sequence). Trimming shortened V by 2 bases and J by 6 bases, and 13 bases separated the two germline ends. The CDR3 DNA sequence: TGTGCCAGCAGCCAAAATTACGGGGGCGCCGGGGAGCTGTTTTTT. Its protein product is CASSQNYGGAGELFF.

The V gene is TRBV2, the J gene TRBJ2-7; 11 positions match TRBD2. After removal of 5 bases from V and 5 bases from J, the junction contained 5 bases not matched to a gene. In germline, CDR1 is SNHLY, CDR2 FYNNEI. The CDR3 spans 14 residues. The CDR3 protein is CASSFSGRVHEQYF. CDR3 DNA: TGTGCCAGCAGTTTTAGCGGGAGGGTCCACGAGCAGTACTTC.